Listed below are T cell receptor beta chains from one sample, sequenced in a study of blood T cell repertoires in COVID-19. TCRdb keeps only in-frame clones here, not all; method: immunoSEQ multiplex PCR. The table lists 200,000 or so clones, more than 75% of them singletons. Material for sequencing was peripheral blood. These receptors originate from a man aged 45-65 years with acute or convalescent COVID-19. CDR3s include the opening cysteine and the closing phenylalanine or tryptophan. A D gene is named only where the DNA matches it firmly. Expanded clones get a size class; other rows say once, few or many, or leave the size out.

V	J	D	size	DNA	CDR3
TRBV27	TRBJ1-5	-	-	TGTGCCAGCAGTCTCTCGAGATATCAGCCCCAGCATTTT	CASSLSRYQPQHF
TRBV29-1	TRBJ2-2	TRBD1	-	TGCAGCGTTGACCCAGAAAGGGACAGGGGGCTGGCCGGGGAGCTGTTTTTT	CSVDPERDRGLAGELFF
TRBV25-1	TRBJ1-2	-	-	TGTGCCAGCAGTGAAGCCCGTGGGTTGCGGGGCTACACCTTC	CASSEARGLRGYTF
TRBV14	TRBJ2-1	TRBD2	-	TGTGCCAGCAGCCAAGATCGCGGTCTAGCGGATGAGCAGTTCTTC	CASSQDRGLADEQFF
TRBV7-9	TRBJ2-2	-	once	TGTGCCAGCAGCTCCAGCGGTACCGGGGAGCTGTTTTTT	CASSSSGTGELFF
TRBV5-1	TRBJ1-1	TRBD1	-	TGCGCCAGCAGCGGGGACAGCTTGAACACTGAAGCTTTCTTT	CASSGDSLNTEAFF
TRBV19	TRBJ1-4	-	once	TGTGCCAGTAGTATCCACTCGGGGAAACTGTTTTTT	CASSIHSGKLFF
TRBV4-2	TRBJ1-5	TRBD1	-	TGTGCCAGCAGCCCGGGACAGGGTAGCAATCAGCCCCAGCATTTT	CASSPGQGSNQPQHF
TRBV5-6	TRBJ1-2	-	-	TGTGCCAGCAGCTCCCCGGAGGGGGGGCTGAGCTATGGCTACACCTTC	CASSSPEGGLSYGYTF
TRBV12-3/TRBV12-4	TRBJ2-7	-	-	TGTGCCAGCAGTTTAGTAACCTACGAGCAGTACTTC	CASSLVTYEQYF
TRBV18	TRBJ2-2	-	-	TGTGCCAGCTCCTTCGGGAATCAGAACACCGGGGAGCTGTTTTTT	CASSFGNQNTGELFF
TRBV6-5	TRBJ1-6	-	few	TGTGCCAGCAGTTACTCGATGTGGGGGCCGAATTCACCCCTCCACTTT	CASSYSMWGPNSPLHF
TRBV6-5	TRBJ1-1	TRBD1	-	TGTGCCAGCACCCAGGGGGGAGTGAACACTGAAGCTTTCTTT	CASTQGGVNTEAFF
TRBV5-5	TRBJ1-3	-	few	TGTGCCAGCAGCCCAGGGTCCTCTGGAAACACCATATATTTT	CASSPGSSGNTIYF
TRBV6-1	TRBJ1-1	-	-	TGTGCCAGCAGTGAACAACAGGGCGCCACTGAAGCTTTCTTT	CASSEQQGATEAFF
TRBV6-5	TRBJ1-1	-	-	TGTGCCAGCAGTACGACAGCCCAGAACACTGAAGCTTTCTTT	CASSTTAQNTEAFF
TRBV30	TRBJ1-3	-	once	TGTGCCTGGGGTACAGGAAACACCATATATTTT	CAWGTGNTIYF
TRBV2	TRBJ1-3	-	-	TGTGCCAGCAGTGAGACTCAGAAGAACACCATATATTTT	CASSETQKNTIYF
TRBV7-9	TRBJ2-7	-	-	TGTGCCAGCAGCCAGGGGGGAAGCTCCTACGAGCAGTACTTC	CASSQGGSSYEQYF
TRBV6-1	TRBJ2-2	TRBD2	-	TGTGCCAGCAGTGCGCTAGCGGGGGGCGGCAACACCGGGGAGCTGTTTTTT	CASSALAGGGNTGELFF
TRBV12-2	TRBJ2-7	-	-	TGTGCAAGTCGCTTAGCTCGTCAGAAAGCGGGCGAGCAGTACTTC	CASRLARQKAGEQYF
TRBV5-1	TRBJ1-4	-	-	TGCGCCAGCAGCTTGGGCGCCGACAGTCAAATAGGGGAAAAACTGTTTTTT	CASSLGADSQIGEKLFF
TRBV5-4	TRBJ2-2	TRBD1	-	TGTGCCAGCAGCGCCTGGACAGGCCCCACCGGGGAGCTGTTTTTT	CASSAWTGPTGELFF
TRBV5-1	TRBJ1-2	TRBD1	-	TGCGCCAGCAGCATCACAGGGGGCAACTATGGCTACACCTTC	CASSITGGNYGYTF
TRBV3-1/TRBV3-2	TRBJ1-2	TRBD1	-	TGTGCCAGCAGCCCCGACTGGACAGGGGGCAAAGCTAACTATGGCTACACCTTC	CASSPDWTGGKANYGYTF
TRBV7-9	TRBJ2-5	TRBD1	-	TGTGCCAGCAGCCGGTGGACAGGGGTGTGGGAGACCCAGTACTTC	CASSRWTGVWETQYF
TRBV13	TRBJ1-4	TRBD1	-	TGTGCCAGCAGCCAGGGGCAGACAGGGGATTATGAAAAACTGTTTTTT	CASSQGQTGDYEKLFF
TRBV5-1	TRBJ1-1	TRBD1	-	TGCGCCAGCAGCCCGCGACAGGGGAGAAACACTGAAGCTTTCTTT	CASSPRQGRNTEAFF
TRBV5-4	TRBJ1-2	TRBD1	-	TGTGCCAGCAGCTTACCCCGGGACAGGGCGCTTGGCTACACCTTC	CASSLPRDRALGYTF
TRBV5-1	TRBJ1-1	-	once	TGCGCCAGCAGCTTGGCCTCAGGGCCGAACACTGAAGCTTTCTTT	CASSLASGPNTEAFF
TRBV4-1	TRBJ1-4	TRBD1	-	TGCGCCAGCAGCCGGACGGGGACAGGCTCCAGGAATGAAAAACTGTTTTTT	CASSRTGTGSRNEKLFF
TRBV2	TRBJ1-4	-	-	TGTGCCAGCGCCTTCGACCAGGGTTCGGGTGAAAAACTGTTTTTT	CASAFDQGSGEKLFF
TRBV5-1	TRBJ1-1	-	-	TGCGCCAGCAGCCCGGACACCCTGAACACTGAAGCTTTCTTT	CASSPDTLNTEAFF
TRBV6-5	TRBJ1-2	TRBD1	few	TGTGCCAGCAGAACCACAGGGGACTGGAACTATGGCTACACCTTC	CASRTTGDWNYGYTF
TRBV27	TRBJ1-1	-	-	TGTGCCAGCAGTTCGGGAGGAGGGGGGCTGTCCACTGAAGCTTTCTTT	CASSSGGGGLSTEAFF
TRBV29-1	TRBJ2-2	-	-	TGCAGCGTACTAAACGTGTACACCGGGGAGCTGTTTTTT	CSVLNVYTGELFF
TRBV6-5	TRBJ2-2	-	-	TGTGCCAGCAGGCCCGGGGCGAACACCGGGGAGCTGTTTTTT	CASRPGANTGELFF
TRBV6-5	TRBJ2-1	-	-	TGTGCCACCGAGGGACTGTATGAGCAGTTCTTC	CATEGLYEQFF
TRBV7-2	TRBJ1-5	TRBD1	-	TGTGCCAGCAGCTTAGGGACAGGGCTTAATCAGCCCCAGCATTTT	CASSLGTGLNQPQHF
TRBV27	TRBJ2-1	TRBD1	-	TGTGCCAGCCGAATCGGGACAGACCTTTACAATGAGCAGTTCTTC	CASRIGTDLYNEQFF
TRBV12-3/TRBV12-4	TRBJ2-1	-	-	TGTGCCAGCAGTTTAGGAGGCAATGAGCAGTTCTTC	CASSLGGNEQFF
TRBV19	TRBJ2-3	TRBD2	-	TGTGCCAGTAGTACAGATTGGGGGGGATCAGATACGCAGTATTTT	CASSTDWGGSDTQYF
TRBV18	TRBJ2-3	-	-	TGTGCCAGCTCACCAAACAGCGGCCAAAGCACAGATACGCAGTATTTT	CASSPNSGQSTDTQYF
TRBV2	TRBJ1-2	TRBD1	-	TGTGCCAGCACCGGGACAGGGGGATTTTCTAACTATGGCTACACCTTC	CASTGTGGFSNYGYTF
TRBV7-9	TRBJ1-3	-	-	TGTGCCAGCAGCTGGGGCAGGGGATCTTCTGGAAACACCATATATTTT	CASSWGRGSSGNTIYF